This T cell receptor beta chain was obtained from a study of blood T cell repertoires in COVID-19. For the study at large: COVID-19 samples collected from the United States, Italy and Spain covered acute and convalescent phases. PBMCs, B-cell-depleted T cells, or T cells were the source of the cDNA or gDNA that made up the material.

Original processing notes: Researchers report that nucleated cell counts were estimated from reference gene primer amplification. Clones were sequenced by immunoSEQ multiplex PCR, and TCRdb holds only the in-frame ones, with some missing. Clonal size and the V and J genes are those of that table, whereas D and trimming came from the DNA. The profile shows more than 50,000 clones, 60% to 75% of them singletons. Trimming cost V 8 bases and J 2 bases, with 3 bases left between them. The CDR3 covers 10 residues. The germline CDR1 and CDR2 sequences are SNHLY and FYNNEI. The source of this sequence is a woman older than 75 with acute or convalescent COVID-19. The genes are TRBV2 and TRBJ2-5; no clear D. The sample comprised peripheral blood. CDR3 protein: CASRQETQYF. CDR3 DNA: TGTGCCAGCCGGCAAGAGACCCAGTACTTC.